The 15 T cell receptor beta chains presented below share a single source sample, sequenced in a study of T cells in narcolepsy. The repertoire was sequenced with immunoSEQ multiplex PCR; TCRdb's copy has only in-frame clones and lacks some. The repertoire holds tens of thousands of clones, around three quarters seen once, with about 4% in the top ten. The sequenced material came from memory (CD45RA-) CD4+ T cells from blood. The receptors stem from a human donor in good health.

The chain employs TRBV18 and TRBJ2-5; D perhaps matches TRBD1 (6 bases). V lost 3 bases to trimming and J lost 3 bases, with 11 bases between them. CDR3 length: 14 residues. Looked up from germline, CDR1 is KGHSH and CDR2 is LQKENI. The CDR3 DNA is TGTGCCAGCTCACCGATCTCAGGGGAAGAGACCCAGTACTTC. Its translation is CASSPISGEETQYF.

The chain carries TRBV2 and TRBJ2-7; maybe TRBD1 (6 bases). Germline V gene sequence: CDR1 SNHLY, CDR2 FYNNEI. Trimming cost V 2 bases and J 2 bases, with 10 bases left between them. The CDR3 totals 14 residues. The CDR3 DNA reads as TGTGCCAGCAGTGAAACAGGGCAGCCCTACGAGCAGTACTTC. This translates into CASSETGQPYEQYF. Complete variable domain (other parts from reference TRBV2 and TRBJ2-7): EPEVTQTPSHQVTQMGQEVILRCVPISNHLYFYWYRQILGQKVEFLVSFYNNEISEKSEIFDDQFSVERPDGSNFTLKIRSTKLEDSAMYFCASSETGQPYEQYFGPGTRLTVT.

This chain joins TRBV5-1 and TRBJ1-6; TRBD1 is a possible D gene (6 bases). Trimming removed 0 bases at V and 5 bases at J, with 12 bases between. The CDR3 spans 16 residues. Germline CDR1 and CDR2: SGHRS and YFSETQ. CDR3 amino acids: CASSLDGQRNNSPLHF. Here the CDR3 DNA reads TGCGCCAGCAGCTTGGATGGACAGCGGAATAATTCACCCCTCCACTTT.

V usage is TRBV7-9 and J usage is TRBJ2-5; 13 nucleotides match TRBD2. The CDR3 is 16 amino acids. Germline CDR1 SEHNR, CDR2 FQNEAQ (reference sequence). The trim removed 5 bases at V and 1 base at J, leaving 4 bases unmatched. CDR3 sequence reads: CASSPGLAGSQETQYF. In DNA form, the CDR3 reads TGTGCCAGCAGCCCGGGACTAGCGGGGTCCCAAGAGACCCAGTACTTC.

V is TRBV5-4 and J is TRBJ2-7, with TRBD2 matching 10 bases. The CDR3 is made up of 17 amino acids. Trimming cost V 4 bases and J 2 bases; bases outside gene matches: 12. CDR1 is SGHNT, CDR2 YYREEE, per germline (reference sequence). The chain's CDR3 is CASSPNTGTSETYEQYF. In nucleotides, the CDR3 is TGTGCCAGCAGCCCAAATACCGGGACTAGCGAGACCTACGAGCAGTACTTC. Looking up the rest from reference TRBV5-4 and TRBJ2-7 gives the full variable domain: ETGVTQSPTHLIKTRGQQVTLRCSSQSGHNTVSWYQQALGQGPQFIFQYYREEENGRGNFPPRFSGLQFPNYSSELNVNALELDDSALYLCASSPNTGTSETYEQYFGPGTRLTVT.

V and J are TRBV25-1 and TRBJ1-2; D is ambiguous. Germline CDR1 is MGHDK and CDR2 is SYGVNS. Trimming left V 3 bases short and J 10 bases short, with 6 bases between. This CDR3 region has 10 residues. The DNA for the CDR3 is TGTGCCAGCAGTGATGGGCACTACACCTTC. Translating it yields CASSDGHYTF.

The chain uses TRBV14 and TRBJ1-2; 10 positions agree with TRBD1. The germline V gene encodes CDR1 SGHDN and CDR2 FVKESK. This CDR3 contains 14 residues. Trimming cost V 8 bases and J 6 bases; bases outside gene matches: 9. CDR3 coding DNA: TGTGCCAGCGCCCGGGACAGGGGAGAAAATGGCTACACCTTC. Translated: CASARDRGENGYTF.

The chain carries TRBV13 and TRBJ2-1; perhaps TRBD2 as D (5 bases). The V gene lost 3 bases and the J gene lost 7 bases, with 13 bases spanning the gap. The CDR3 is 14 amino acids. The germline V gene encodes CDR1 PRHDT and CDR2 FYEKMQ (reference sequence). CDR3 loop: CASSFQLWRNEQFF. CDR3 coding DNA: TGTGCCAGCAGCTTTCAACTGTGGAGGAATGAGCAGTTCTTC.

The V and J genes are TRBV11-2 and TRBJ1-2, with 7 bases fitting TRBD1. Germline CDR1 is SGHAT and CDR2 is FQNNGV. CDR3 length equals 13 residues. With 8 bases clipped from V and 4 bases from J, the junction kept 7 bases outside the gene matches. This CDR3 is CASGRQGSYGYTF. CDR3 nucleotide sequence: TGTGCCAGCGGGAGACAGGGTTCCTATGGCTACACCTTC.

This sequence joins TRBV6-1 and TRBJ2-1; D gene unclear. V shed 1 base and J shed 5 bases, with 9 bases lying between them. The CDR3 loop spans 14 amino acids. CDR1 and CDR2 from the germline V gene are MNHNS and SASEGT. The CDR3 bases are TGTGCCAGCAGTGAAGGTCCTATCAACAATGAGCAGTTCTTC. This translates into CASSEGPINNEQFF.

The genes are TRBV14 and TRBJ1-1; D gene ambiguous. The CDR3 has 12 residues. Germline values: CDR1 SGHDN, CDR2 FVKESK. The V and J ends lost 2 bases and 5 bases respectively, with 6 bases between them. In nucleotides, the CDR3 is TGTGCCAGCAGCCAAACTCTTACTGAAGCTTTCTTT. Translated: CASSQTLTEAFF.

The V gene is TRBV5-1, the J gene TRBJ2-5; TRBD1 might be the D (6 bases). Germline CDR1 reads SGHRS; CDR2 reads YFSETQ. Trimming removed 2 bases from V and 0 bases from J, with 14 bases in between. The CDR3 runs to 16 residues. CDR3 region: CASSLPRDTYQETQYF. CDR3 coding DNA: TGCGCCAGCAGCTTACCCCGGGACACTTACCAAGAGACCCAGTACTTC.

This clone came up a few times. V usage is TRBV7-9 and J usage is TRBJ1-4; the D gene is possibly TRBD1 (5 bases). Germline V gene sequence: CDR1 SEHNR, CDR2 FQNEAQ (reference sequence). Deletions cut 6 bases from V and 8 bases from J, with 16 bases between. CDR3 length: 14 residues. CDR3: CASRVRDGGEKLFF. The CDR3 DNA reads TGTGCCAGCAGAGTCCGGGACGGAGGGGAAAAACTGTTTTTT.

A few counts support this clone. This sequence joins TRBV5-1 and TRBJ1-3, with D maybe TRBD1 (6 bases). V was shortened by 7 bases and J by 3 bases, with 14 bases between the two germline ends. Germline loops: CDR1 SGHRS, CDR2 YFSETQ. The CDR3 length is 14 residues. The CDR3 spells CASQPRGSGNTIYF. In nucleotides, the CDR3 is TGCGCCAGCCAACCCAGGGGTAGTGGAAACACCATATATTTT.

Only one count was recorded for this clone. This sequence joins TRBV6-6 and TRBJ1-5; weak D call: TRBD1 (6 bases). The CDR3 length is 15 residues. V gave up 5 bases and J gave up 7 bases, with 18 bases separating them. CDR1 and CDR2 (germline): MNHNY, SVGAGI (reference sequence). The CDR3: CASSPPTPGDQPQHF. The CDR3 region has the DNA TGTGCCAGCAGTCCCCCCACCCCAGGGGACCAGCCCCAGCATTTT.